The 11 T cell receptor beta chains presented below share a single source sample, sequenced in a study of cytomegalovirus exposure and HLA in healthy donors. The PCR had 60 Vbeta and 13 Jbeta primers. Measured with immunoSEQ multiplex PCR; TCRdb has only the in-frame clones, and not every one. The data hold about 140,000 clones, with approximately 82% observed a single time. Sequences were obtained from PBMCs. The origin of the receptors is a man aged 25 to 45 in good health and CMV-seropositive.

This clone is deemed medium-sized (0.01 to 0.1%). The genes are TRBV19 and TRBJ1-1; D is undetermined. V lost 7 bases to trimming and J lost 4 bases, with 10 bases between them. Germline CDR1 LNHDA, CDR2 SQIVND (reference sequence). CDR3 length: 12 amino acids. CDR3 nucleotides: TGTGCCAGTAAGGAGGGAGGCACTGAAGCTTTCTTT. It is translated as CASKEGGTEAFF.

This chain links TRBV7-2 with TRBJ1-2; D is undetermined. Germline assignment: CDR1 SGHTA and CDR2 FQGNSA. V was cut by 6 bases and J by 0 bases, with 5 bases left in between. This CDR3 has 12 amino acids. CDR3 DNA: TGTGCCAGCAGACAAACTAACTATGGCTACACCTTC. Protein sequence: CASRQTNYGYTF.

This clone was seen a handful of times. The chain is built from TRBV2 and TRBJ1-2; 9 bases agree with TRBD1. This CDR3 spans 14 amino acids. Trimming removed 6 bases from V and 0 bases from J; junction bases left unmatched: 2. From germline, CDR1 is SNHLY and CDR2 FYNNEI. For the CDR3, the DNA is TGTGCCAGCAGGGGGACAGGGACTAACTATGGCTACACCTTC. As protein: CASRGTGTNYGYTF.

The sample holds a few counts of this clone. The chain couples TRBV11-1 to TRBJ1-6; the match to TRBD1 covers 8 bases. With 5 bases clipped from V and 9 bases from J, the junction kept 6 bases outside the gene matches. Germline lookup yields CDR1 SGHAT and CDR2 FQDESV (reference sequence). There are 14 residues in the CDR3. Written as DNA, the CDR3 is TGTGCCAGCAGCCCCACAGGGGGGACTTCACCCCTCCACTTT. Translated: CASSPTGGTSPLHF. The complete variable domain, with remaining parts taken from reference TRBV11-1 and TRBJ1-6, reads EAEVAQSPRYKITEKSQAVAFWCDPISGHATLYWYRQILGQGPELLVQFQDESVVDDSQLPKDRFSAERLKGVDSTLKIQPAELGDSAMYLCASSPTGGTSPLHFGNGTRLTVT.

This sequence joins TRBV2 and TRBJ1-2, with 9 positions matching TRBD1. The length of the CDR3 is 16 residues. CDR1 is SNHLY, CDR2 FYNNEI, per germline. The junction had 14 bases not matched to a gene; V was cut back by 4 bases and J by 8 bases. DNA for the CDR3: TGTGCCAGCAGTGGGGGCCTGACAGGGGGTCCAGGAGGCTACACCTTC. This translates into CASSGGLTGGPGGYTF.

This chain links TRBV14 with TRBJ2-3, with D maybe TRBD2 (5 bases). Trimming cost V 4 bases and J 8 bases, with 16 bases left between them. Germline assignment: CDR1 SGHDN and CDR2 FVKESK. The CDR3 is 14 amino acids. The CDR3 nucleotides read TGTGCCAGCAGCCGCAACTTCGGGGAAGGTACGCAGTATTTT. Translated, it gives CASSRNFGEGTQYF.

V is TRBV7-3 and J is TRBJ2-2, with TRBD1 matching over 9 bases. The V gene's germline CDR1 is SGHTA and CDR2 FQGTGA. CDR3 length equals 15 residues. V was clipped by 5 bases and J by 3 bases; unmatched bases: 4. The CDR3 region has the DNA TGTGCCAGCAGCCGCCGACAGGGGGACACCGGGGAGCTGTTTTTT. As protein: CASSRRQGDTGELFF.

This rearrangement joins TRBV7-6 to TRBJ1-3, with TRBD1 matching 8 bases. The CDR3 consists of 17 residues. Germline values: CDR1 SGHVS, CDR2 FNYEAQ. The J segment lost 2 bases and the V segment lost 5 bases, leaving 11 bases of the junction unmatched. The chain's CDR3 is CASSPAGIRGPGNTIYF. In DNA, the CDR3 is TGTGCCAGCAGCCCGGCGGGGATCAGGGGGCCTGGAAACACCATATATTTT.

This chain joins TRBV2 and TRBJ2-1, with unresolved D. The CDR3 has 12 residues. CDR1 and CDR2 from the germline V gene are SNHLY and FYNNEI. V was trimmed by 2 bases and J by 9 bases, leaving 8 bases between them. This CDR3 is CASSEMGREQFF. DNA for the CDR3: TGTGCCAGCAGTGAAATGGGCCGTGAGCAGTTCTTC.

The V gene is TRBV5-1, the J gene TRBJ2-2, with D possibly being TRBD2 (5 bases). This CDR3 spans 13 amino acids. CDR1 and CDR2 (germline): SGHRS, YFSETQ. V was trimmed by 2 bases and J by 14 bases, leaving 16 bases between them. CDR3 nucleotides: TGCGCCAGCAGCTTCGAGGGCAGCGAGCGACTGTTTTTT. As protein: CASSFEGSERLFF.

The rearrangement joins TRBV5-8 to TRBJ2-5, with 7 bases identical to TRBD2. V lost 4 bases to trimming and J lost 12 bases; unmatched junction nucleotides: 12. CDR1 is SGHTS, CDR2 YDEGEE, per germline. The CDR3 extends over 13 amino acids. Here the CDR3 reads CASSRGRGLGEYF. The CDR3 coding sequence is TGTGCCAGCAGCCGAGGGAGGGGCCTAGGGGAGTACTTC.